What follows are 20 T cell receptor beta chains derived from one specimen sequenced in a study of T cell repertoires in cytomegalovirus infection. Their cognate antigens are unknown. A single record per CDR3 protein comes from TCRdb applying MiXCR to the reads. The sample records around 900,000 distinct CDR3 sequences, roughly 30% being singletons. The sequences come from cultured CD8+ T cells from PBMCs, collected from culture after CMV antigen stimulation. The origin of the receptors is a human donor in good health (CMV status not recorded). Some clones in this sample may be carry-over from other donors' samples.

This clonotype has a single count. The chain couples TRBV5-1 to TRBJ2-1, with D hard to call. Trimming left V 3 bases short and J 3 bases short, with 13 bases between. The CDR3 contains 15 residues. Germline V CDR1 and CDR2: SGHRS, YFSETQ. Written as DNA, the CDR3 is TGCGCCAGCAGCTCCCAGGTGAACAGCTACAATGAGCAGTTCTTC. Translation: CASSSQVNSYNEQFF.

This clonotype was detected a few times. The rearrangement links TRBV5-1 to TRBJ2-1, with 10 bases aligning to TRBD2. The junction had 5 bases not matched to a gene; V was cut back by 4 bases and J by 7 bases. Germline loops: CDR1 SGHRS, CDR2 YFSETQ. The CDR3 covers 14 residues. CDR3 nucleotide sequence: TGCGCCAGCAGCGCAGCGGGGGGGCCTAATGAGCAGTTCTTC. It specifies CASSAAGGPNEQFF.

The V gene is TRBV14, the J gene TRBJ2-2, with 9 bases fitting TRBD2. With V trimmed by 1 base and J by 9 bases, 6 bases remained unmatched. The CDR3 runs 15 residues. Germline assignment: CDR1 SGHDN and CDR2 FVKESK. This CDR3 is CASSQGSGGHRELFF. Written as DNA, the CDR3 is TGTGCCAGCAGCCAAGGAAGCGGGGGGCACCGGGAGCTGTTTTTT.

In its sample, this clonotype was seen a few times. The CDR3 DNA sequence: TGCAGTGCTAGAGGCAGTACAGGCTACGAGCAGTACTTC. Its translation is CSARGSTGYEQYF. The chain links TRBV20-1 to TRBJ2-7; tentative D call: TRBD1 (5 bases). This CDR3 region has 13 residues. In germline, CDR1 is DFQATT, CDR2 SNEGSKA (reference sequence). With 1 base removed from V and 3 bases from J, the gap between germline ends came to 10 bases.

Points on this clonotype: Given a much more abundant clone one base away, this may be a read error. The CDR3 DNA reads TGTGCCAGCAGTGAAGCGCCCGGGGTGGGGTCGGGTACAGATACGCAGTATTTT. This sequence encodes CASSEAPGVGSGTDTQYF. The chain employs TRBV6-1 and TRBJ2-3; D may be TRBD2 (5 bases). V lost 0 bases, J lost 3 bases, and 19 bases lay in between. CDR3 size: 18 residues. CDR1 and CDR2 from the germline V gene are MNHNS and SASEGT.

In this sample, this clonotype turned up a few times. J is TRBJ1-5 and V is TRBV7-9; 9 positions match TRBD1. Germline trimming cut 4 bases from V and 1 base from J; bases unmatched to any gene: 8. This CDR3 is built from 17 residues. The V gene's germline CDR1 is SEHNR and CDR2 FQNEAQ (reference sequence). The DNA of the CDR3 is TGTGCCAGCAGCTCCTCTGGACAGGGGAAAAGCAATCAGCCCCAGCATTTT. Protein sequence: CASSSSGQGKSNQPQHF.

The chain employs TRBV19 and TRBJ2-1; the match to TRBD1 covers 7 bases. The trim removed 0 bases at V and 2 bases at J, leaving 4 bases unmatched. The CDR3 runs to 16 residues. CDR1 LNHDA and CDR2 SQIVND come from the germline V gene (reference sequence). CDR3 DNA sequence: TGTGCCAGTAGTATAGAGACAGGGAACCCCTACAATGAGCAGTTCTTC. Protein: CASSIETGNPYNEQFF.

This chain uses TRBV27 with TRBJ2-7; 8 bases map to TRBD2. CDR1 is MNHEY, CDR2 SMNVEV, per germline (reference sequence). The CDR3 is 15 residues long. V lost 2 bases and J lost 0; bases outside the gene matches: 3. As DNA, the CDR3 is TGTGCCAGCAGTTTACTGGCGGGGGGCTCCTACGAGCAGTACGTC. This encodes CASSLLAGGSYEQYV.

The chain employs TRBV5-1 and TRBJ2-7; D gene unclear. The V gene lost 2 bases and the J gene lost 3 bases, with 12 bases spanning the gap. CDR3 length: 14 residues. CDR1 is SGHRS, CDR2 YFSETQ, per germline. CDR3 in amino acids: CASSFDPLNYEQYV. The CDR3 nucleotides read TGCGCCAGCAGCTTTGACCCTCTGAACTACGAGCAGTACGTC.

This clonotype was seen more than once but under ten times. The rearrangement uses TRBV19 and TRBJ2-3; D remains ambiguous. The CDR3 totals 15 residues. The germline V gene has CDR1 LNHDA and CDR2 SQIVND (reference sequence). V was trimmed by 2 bases and J by 1 base, leaving 10 bases between them. The CDR3 DNA follows: TGTGCCAGTAGTATAATGGCGGACGGCACAGATACGCAGTATTTT. Its protein product is CASSIMADGTDTQYF.

The chain uses TRBV5-5 and TRBJ2-7; D gene ambiguous. The CDR3 totals 14 residues. Germline CDR1 is SGHKS and CDR2 is YYEKEE (reference sequence). V was clipped by 1 base and J by 0 bases, with 8 bases between them. CDR3 in amino acids: CASSLLAASYEQYV. The CDR3 nucleotides are TGTGCCAGCAGCTTGTTGGCGGCCTCCTACGAGCAGTACGTC.

The chain combines TRBV29-1 with TRBJ1-3, with no clear D. Trimming stripped 5 bases from V and 0 bases from J, with 11 bases between. Germline V gives CDR1 SQVTM, CDR2 ANQGSEA. This CDR3 has 14 amino acids. CDR3 DNA: TGCAGCGTTATGAATCCGCACTCTGGAAACACCATATATTTT. It encodes CSVMNPHSGNTIYF.

This rearrangement joins TRBV11-2 to TRBJ2-1; D remains ambiguous. In germline, CDR1 is SGHAT, CDR2 FQNNGV. V gave up 3 bases and J gave up 12 bases, with 6 bases separating them. The CDR3 spans 10 residues. CDR3 loop: CASSFGGQFF. CDR3 sequence (DNA): TGTGCCAGCAGCTTCGGTGGGCAGTTCTTC.

About this clonotype itself: A much larger clonotype is one base distant, so this may be a read error. The chain uses TRBV7-6 and TRBJ2-1; the D gene is possibly TRBD1 (5 bases). CDR3 size: 19 residues. From germline, CDR1 is SGHVS and CDR2 FNYEAQ. The DNA for the CDR3 is TGTGTCAGCAGCTTTGGGTGGGGCGCATCCCAAAGCTCCTACAATGAGCAGTTCTTC. Its protein is CVSSFGWGASQSSYNEQFF.

This clonotype was counted between two and nine times. Here the CDR3 reads CASSTPTGTDVTEAFF. The DNA of the CDR3 is TGTGCCAGCAGTACCCCGACGGGAACGGATGTCACTGAAGCTTTCTTT. This sequence joins TRBV6-2 or TRBV6-3 and TRBJ1-1; D call uncertain. This CDR3 has 16 residues. Germline V CDR1 and CDR2: MNHEY, SVGEGT. V lost 5 bases to trimming and J lost 4 bases, with 20 bases between them.

V gene TRBV4-3 combines with J gene TRBJ1-1; no reliable D call. V lost 0 bases and J lost 2, with 4 bases in between. CDR3 size: 13 residues. CDR1 is LGHNA and CDR2 is YSLEER in the germline V gene. CDR3 DNA sequence: TGCGCCAGCAGCCAAGACGGAAACACTGAAGCTTTCTTT. This encodes CASSQDGNTEAFF.

CDR3 coding DNA: TGCGCCAGCGGACACGGACTAGCGCGCTCCTACAATGAGCAGTTCTTC. This encodes CASGHGLARSYNEQFF. V gene TRBV5-1 combines with J gene TRBJ2-1, with TRBD2 matching over 9 bases. Trimming removed 7 bases from V and 0 bases from J; junction bases left unmatched: 8. Germline CDR1 SGHRS, CDR2 YFSETQ. CDR3 length: 16 residues.

This clonotype occurred a few times. The chain combines TRBV6-5 with TRBJ2-7, with D hard to call. CDR3 length: 13 amino acids. V shed 7 bases and J shed 3 bases, with 13 bases lying between them. Germline V CDR1 and CDR2: MNHEY, SVGAGI. CDR3 nucleotide sequence: TGTGCCAGCAAGATTGGGATTAACTACGAGCAGTACTTC. It encodes CASKIGINYEQYF.

The sample holds a few counts of this clonotype. The chain uses TRBV4-3 and TRBJ1-5, with TRBD1 as a possible D gene (5 bases). Germline loops: CDR1 LGHNA, CDR2 YSLEER. The CDR3 totals 15 residues. The germline V and J ends were trimmed by 4 bases and 4 bases, with 14 bases remaining between them. The DNA of the CDR3 is TGCGCCAGCAGCCTTTTTGCAGGGCCTAATCAGCCCCAGCATTTT. Protein: CASSLFAGPNQPQHF.

This clonotype was counted ten times or more. V usage is TRBV7-2 and J usage is TRBJ2-1, with TRBD2 matching over 8 bases. Trimming at V came to 5 bases and at J to 10 bases, leaving 13 bases not matched to a gene. The CDR3 totals 15 residues. From germline, CDR1 is SGHTA and CDR2 FQGNSA. The CDR3 reads CASSPGVAGGTEQFF. CDR3 coding DNA: TGTGCCAGCAGCCCAGGGGTGGCGGGGGGCACCGAGCAGTTCTTC.